The source of this TCR beta chain is a study of cytomegalovirus exposure and HLA in healthy donors. Trimming took 4 bases from V and 6 from J, leaving 9 bases between them. The CDR3 sequence is 12 residues long. Germline V gene lookup returns CDR1 SEHNR and CDR2 FQNEAQ (reference sequence). As concerns this clone: The antigen is not known.

Study-level results: The investigators catalogued 150 to 200 TCR beta chains as cytomegalovirus-associated. CMV serostatus was the only immune exposure information that was available.

The PCR had 60 Vbeta and 13 Jbeta primers. The table came from immunoSEQ multiplex PCR; TCRdb's copy has only in-frame clones and leaves some out. This sample yields about 190,000 clones, of which approximately 81% are seen a single time; around 4% belongs to the top ten. The rearrangement uses TRBV7-9 and TRBJ1-1, with TRBD1 as a possible D gene (5 bases). Sequencing used PBMCs. The sequence derives from a man over 45 in good health and CMV-seronegative. CDR3 DNA: TGTGCCAGCAGCTCCTCGGGGGCTGAAGCTTTCTTT. As protein: CASSSSGAEAFF. The complete variable domain, with remaining parts taken from reference TRBV7-9 and TRBJ1-1, reads DTGVSQNPRHKITKRGQNVTFRCDPISEHNRLYWYRQTLGQGPEFLTYFQNEAQLEKSRLLSDRFSAERPKGSFSTLEIQRTEQGDSAMYLCASSSSGAEAFFGQGTRLTVV.